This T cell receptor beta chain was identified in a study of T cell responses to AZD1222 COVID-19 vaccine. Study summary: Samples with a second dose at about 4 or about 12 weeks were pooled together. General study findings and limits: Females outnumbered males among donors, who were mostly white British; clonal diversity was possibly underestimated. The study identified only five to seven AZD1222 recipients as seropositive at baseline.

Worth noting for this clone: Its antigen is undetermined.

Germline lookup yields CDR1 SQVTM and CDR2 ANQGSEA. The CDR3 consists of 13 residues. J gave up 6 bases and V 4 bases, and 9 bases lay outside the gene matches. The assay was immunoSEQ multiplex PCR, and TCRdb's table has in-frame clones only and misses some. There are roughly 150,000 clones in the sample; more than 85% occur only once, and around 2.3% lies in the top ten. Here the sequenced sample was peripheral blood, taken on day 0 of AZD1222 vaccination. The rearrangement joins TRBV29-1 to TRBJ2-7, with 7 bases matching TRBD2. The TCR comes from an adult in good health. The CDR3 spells CSVVSGRPVEQYF. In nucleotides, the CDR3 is TGCAGCGTTGTTTCCGGGAGGCCGGTCGAGCAGTACTTC.